The source of this T cell receptor (beta chain) is a study of blood T cell repertoires in COVID-19. The table came from immunoSEQ multiplex PCR; TCRdb's copy has only in-frame clones and leaves some out. This table has over 250,000 clones, about 89% appearing once. The germline V and J ends were trimmed by 5 bases and 2 bases, with 13 bases remaining between them. This CDR3 contains 15 residues. Germline V gene sequence: CDR1 SGHAT, CDR2 FQNNGV. The sequencing input was PBMCs or T cells enriched from blood (not recorded which). The receptor was derived from a woman aged 25-40 years who had recovered from COVID-19. The rearrangement links TRBV11-2 to TRBJ1-3; tentatively, D is TRBD1 (5 bases). The CDR3 reads CASSLSVGAGNTIYF. The CDR3 bases are TGTGCCAGCAGCCTTAGTGTAGGGGCTGGAAACACCATATATTTT.